These T cell receptor beta chains were read from a single sample in a study of regulatory T cells in long-lasting Graves disease. TCRdb ran MiXCR on the multiplex PCR reads and lists one entry per CDR3 protein. In the table there are over 350,000 distinct CDR3 sequences, about 15% of which are singletons. This same sample was also part of a study on T cells in Graves' hyperthyroidism and ophthalmopathy.

Sequences were derived from peripheral blood mononuclear cells (PBMCs), sampled at new diagnosis, from a patient treated with antithyroid drugs. All receptors derive from a woman aged 40 to 50 with Graves disease. The CDR3 runs from the conserved cysteine through the conserved F or W. D genes are given only for firm matches. For some rows the clone size is stated as once, few or many, or as a class when expanded; others skip it.

D gene	J gene	V gene	clone size	CDR3 length	CDR3 protein	CDR3 DNA
NA	TRBJ2-1	TRBV2	many	14	CASSRDGNFDEQFF	TGTGCCAGCAGCCGGGACGGCAACTTTGATGAGCAGTTCTTC
NA	TRBJ1-5	TRBV12-5	many	14	CASGLFGFNQPQHF	TGTGCTAGTGGTTTGTTCGGGTTCAATCAGCCCCAGCATTTT
TRBD1	TRBJ2-7	TRBV28	many	13	CASSSTGVWEQYF	TGTGCCAGCAGTTCCACAGGGGTATGGGAGCAGTACTTC
NA	TRBJ2-1	TRBV4-1	NA	14	CASSQDSWLTGQFF	TGCGCCAGCAGCCAAGATTCTTGGCTGACCGGGCAGTTCTTC
NA	TRBJ2-7	TRBV6-5	many	15	CASSYKGKYSYEQYF	TGTGCCAGCAGTTACAAGGGGAAATACTCCTACGAGCAGTACTTC
NA	TRBJ2-7	TRBV7-9	many	13	CASSPTGMNEQYF	TGTGCCAGCAGCCCCACAGGGATGAACGAGCAGTACTTC
TRBD2	TRBJ2-5	TRBV20-1	many	14	CSAGGLEFQETQYF	TGCAGTGCTGGGGGACTAGAGTTTCAAGAGACCCAGTACTTC
TRBD2	TRBJ2-1	TRBV20-1	NA	18	CSARGRGEGRKRINEQFF	TGCAGTGCTAGAGGTCGAGGGGAGGGGCGGAAAAGGATCAATGAGCAGTTCTTC
TRBD2	TRBJ2-1	TRBV14	many	14	CASSQVSGGSEQFF	TGTGCCAGCAGCCAAGTCTCCGGGGGGTCTGAGCAGTTCTTC
NA	TRBJ2-7	TRBV6-2/TRBV6-3	many	18	CASSRVGPGAPKPDEQYF	TGTGCCAGCAGTCGTGTGGGGCCGGGGGCACCGAAACCGGACGAGCAGTACTTC
NA	TRBJ2-1	TRBV11-3	many	10	CASSGQEQFF	TGTGCCAGCAGCGGGCAAGAGCAGTTCTTC
NA	TRBJ2-1	TRBV12-3/TRBV12-4	many	14	CASSFGGSYNEQFF	TGTGCCAGCAGTTTTGGGGGGTCCTACAATGAGCAGTTCTTC
TRBD2	TRBJ2-7	TRBV28	many	16	CASSQSIAGGSYEQYF	TGTGCCAGCAGTCAGAGCATAGCGGGAGGATCCTACGAGCAGTACTTC
NA	TRBJ2-1	TRBV4-1	NA	14	CASSQRGETAEQFF	TGCGCCAGCAGCCAGAGAGGGGAGACAGCAGAGCAGTTCTTC
NA	TRBJ2-3	TRBV30	NA	12	CAWSVREYTQYF	TGTGCCTGGAGTGTACGGGAATATACGCAGTATTTT
NA	TRBJ2-1	TRBV11-2	many	15	CASSLGLSHYNEQFF	TGTGCCAGCAGCTTGGGCCTCTCTCACTACAATGAGCAGTTCTTC